This entry concerns a single T cell receptor beta chain. The entry originates in a study of blood T cell repertoires in COVID-19. Looking at the study overall: Material from acute and convalescent COVID-19 was sourced from the United States, Italy and Spain. T cells, B-cell-depleted T cells, or PBMCs supplied cDNA or gDNA.

Methods used by the authors: Reference gene primer amplification in the assay estimated nucleated cell counts. Clones were read by immunoSEQ multiplex PCR, and TCRdb kept only the in-frame ones, dropping some. V and J calls and clone size are copied from that table; D and trimming were computed from the DNA. The table includes some 200,000 clones, around four fifths detected once. Enrolment of Seattle patients took place during active infection, and they were followed longitudinally. This CDR3 is 12 amino acids long. The ends were cut back, 4 bases at V and 8 bases at J, with 11 bases in the middle. The sequenced sample was peripheral blood. The chain joins TRBV12-3 or TRBV12-4 to TRBJ1-2; a possible D gene is TRBD1 (5 bases). The clonotype was recovered from an elderly woman with COVID-19, enrolled during active disease. CDR3 in amino acids: CASSYGGIGYTF. Written as DNA, the CDR3 is TGTGCCAGCAGTTACGGGGGAATCGGCTACACCTTC.